These 27 T cell receptor beta chains share one sample of origin, sequenced in a study of tumor-infiltrating lymphocytes in primary liver carcinoma (dated by TCRdb to about 2017). TRIzol reagent was used to extract blood RNA from unsorted whole blood, while the DNeasy Blood & Tissue kit provided the germline DNA. Instrument used: Illumina HiSeq 2500. Using a constant-region primer and ProtoScript II reverse transcriptase, TCRbeta-specific cDNA was reverse-transcribed from 500 ng total RNA. TCRbeta libraries were built with three nested multiplex PCR rounds, a slightly modified ARM-PCR procedure. Each of the first two PCR rounds ran for around 11 cycles using multiplex TRBV1-TRBV30 forward primers together with a Cbeta reverse primer. TCRdb handled the public reads itself, with Q25 trimming in fastp and clone calling in MiXCR, and kept productive beta chains. Rows are combined by CDR3 protein, so each entry shows the most common genes and DNA. The sample includes approximately 340,000 distinct CDR3 sequences, with almost 65% observed a single time. Jointly, the top ten make up under 8.5% of the sample.

Sequenced material: peripheral blood. The receptors come from a man between 35 and 55 years old with primary liver carcinoma and hepatitis B virus infection.

Note on this clonotype: A much larger clone differs from this one at a single base, so this may be a read error. The chain combines TRBV6-1 with TRBJ2-1; D not certain. The CDR3 sequence is 13 residues long. V lost 10 bases to trimming and J lost 0 bases, with 10 bases between them. CDR1 is MNHNS, CDR2 SASEGT, per germline. CDR3 nucleotides: TGTGCCACCGACACCAACTCCTACAATGAGCAGTTCTTC. Translated, it gives CATDTNSYNEQFF.

As concerns this clonotype: At one boundary the junction diverges from the germline segment, which might be a read error. The genes are TRBV11-2 and TRBJ2-2; either TRBD1 or TRBD2 may fit D (5 bases each). Germline assignment: CDR1 SGHAT and CDR2 FQNNGV. The CDR3 sequence is 17 residues long. Written as DNA, the CDR3 is TGTGCCAGCAGCCCAAGCCGTTTGGGACCGTATACCGGGGAGCAGTTTTTT. It is translated as CASSPSRLGPYTGEQFF. The whole variable domain, remainder taken from reference TRBV11-2 and TRBJ2-2, is EAGVAQSPRYKIIEKRQSVAFWCNPISGHATLYWYQQILGQGPKLLIQFQNNGVVDDSQLPKDRFSAERLKGVDSTLKIQPAKLEDSAVYLCASSPSRLGPYTGEQFFGEGSRLTVL.

This clonotype was counted ten times or more. The rearrangement uses TRBV6-5 and TRBJ2-7, with D perhaps being TRBD1 or TRBD2 (5 bases each). Germline CDR1 and CDR2: MNHEY and SVGAGI. V lost 9 bases and J 2 bases, leaving 11 bases between the germline ends. The CDR3 runs to 12 residues. DNA of the CDR3: TGTGCCAGACCGGGACGGACCTACGAGCAGTACTTC. It specifies CARPGRTYEQYF.

V and J are TRBV11-2 and TRBJ1-2, with D possibly being TRBD1 (6 bases). This CDR3 comprises 15 residues. Germline lookup yields CDR1 SGHAT and CDR2 FQNNGV. The ends were cut back, 3 bases at V and 8 bases at J, with 19 bases in the middle. Written as DNA, the CDR3 is TGTGCCAGCAGCTTGAGGCGACAGGACGCGATGGGCTACACCTTC. Translation gives CASSLRRQDAMGYTF.

Turning to this clonotype: Mismatch with germline at one junction end may stem from a read error. This chain joins TRBV6-2 or TRBV6-3 and TRBJ2-2; TRBD2 is a possible D gene (5 bases). CDR1 is MNHEY, CDR2 SVGEGT, per germline. The CDR3 covers 12 residues. The CDR3 DNA sequence: TGTGCCAGAAGTGAAAATGCCGGGGAGCTGCTTTTT. Protein sequence: CARSENAGELLF.

V is TRBV5-1 and J is TRBJ2-3, with 7 positions matching TRBD2. CDR3 length equals 15 residues. V lost 4 bases and J lost 2; bases outside the gene matches: 7. The germline V gene encodes CDR1 SGHRS and CDR2 YFSETQ. The CDR3 protein is CASSPGTINTDTQYF. CDR3 in DNA: TGCGCCAGCAGCCCCGGGACTATTAACACAGATACGCAGTATTTT.

Of note for this clonotype: Here the CDR3 omits its conserved ending phenylalanine or tryptophan, so a read error is the likely source. The genes are TRBV5-1 and TRBJ2-7, with D perhaps TRBD2 (5 bases). The CDR3 contains 14 residues. Trimming removed 3 bases from V and 0 bases from J, with 10 bases in between. The germline V gene encodes CDR1 SGHRS and CDR2 YFSETQ. As DNA, the CDR3 is TGCGCCAGCAGCTGTAGCGTAACCTCCTACGAGCAGTACTTG. It yields the protein CASSCSVTSYEQYL.

Points on this clonotype: This may arise from a read error, as a much more abundant clone is one base away. V gene TRBV6-1 combines with J gene TRBJ1-2, with D unclear. V dropped 1 base and J dropped 8 bases, with 14 bases sitting between them. The germline V gene encodes CDR1 MNHNS and CDR2 SASEGT. The CDR3 runs 14 residues. The CDR3 coding sequence is TGTGCCAGCAGTGAAGGCGTACACCAAGGGGGCTACACCTTC. Amino acids: CASSEGVHQGGYTF.

Details on this clonotype: This may arise from a read error, as a much more abundant clone is one base away. V and J are TRBV12-3 or TRBV12-4 and TRBJ1-4; possible D gene TRBD1, 6 bases. V lost 7 bases and J 4 bases, leaving 13 bases between the germline ends. The CDR3 contains 14 residues. CDR3 sequence reads: CASTSQGLNEKLFF. The DNA of the CDR3 is TGTGCCAGCACTTCACAGGGACTTAATGAAAAACTGTTTTTT.

This clonotype was found a few times. V is TRBV10-3 and J is TRBJ2-1, with TRBD1 matching over 8 bases. V gave up 6 bases and J gave up 8 bases; unmatched junction bases: 3. The CDR3 is made up of 12 amino acids. The germline gives CDR1 ENHRY, CDR2 SYGVKD. This chain's CDR3 is CAISGQGDEQFF. CDR3 DNA sequence: TGTGCCATCAGCGGACAGGGCGATGAGCAGTTCTTC.

In the case of this clonotype: Since a much larger clone is just one base distant, this may be a read error. No conserved phenylalanine or tryptophan ends this CDR3, so it is likely a read error. The chain combines TRBV6-1 with TRBJ1-6; no clear D. CDR1 is MNHNS, CDR2 SASEGT, per germline. The CDR3 covers 11 residues. V was pared by 7 bases and J by 9 bases, with 7 bases between. Here the CDR3 DNA reads TGTGCCAGCACGTCCGCTTCACCCCTCCACTCT. This sequence encodes CASTSASPLHS.

Concerning this clonotype: A clone one base away is much larger, so this may be a read error. The chain combines TRBV10-2 with TRBJ2-5; D perhaps matches TRBD1 (6 bases). CDR1 and CDR2 (germline): WSHSY, SAAADI. The CDR3 is 14 residues long. The DNA for the CDR3 is TGCGCCAACAGTGGCCTCTCGACAGGAGAGACCCAGTACTTC. It yields the protein CANSGLSTGETQYF.

This clonotype was seen a few times. The chain uses TRBV5-1 and TRBJ2-1, with D possibly matching TRBD2 (6 bases). The V gene lost 2 bases and the J gene lost 3 bases, with 15 bases spanning the gap. Germline V lookup: CDR1 SGHRS, CDR2 YFSETQ. The CDR3 consists of 16 residues. The CDR3: CASSFEGGPIYNEQFF. The CDR3 DNA sequence: TGCGCCAGCAGCTTTGAAGGAGGGCCGATCTACAATGAGCAGTTCTTC.

On this clonotype itself: Sequence at one end of the junction differs from germline and may be a read error. The CDR3 protein is CAWSPSSYIEQFF. CDR3 DNA: TGTGCCTGGAGTCCATCTTCCTACATTGAGCAGTTCTTC. The rearrangement joins TRBV30 to TRBJ2-1; D remains ambiguous. The CDR3 spans 13 residues. Germline V gene sequence: CDR1 GTSNPN, CDR2 SVGIG (reference sequence). Complete variable domain (other parts from reference TRBV30 and TRBJ2-1): SQTIHQWPATLVQPVGSPLSLECTVEGTSNPNLYWYRQAAGRGLQLLFYSVGIGQISSEVPQNLSASRPQDRQFILSSKKLLLSDSGFYLCAWSPSSYIEQFFGPGTRLTVL.

In regard to this clonotype: A read error is possible here, since a much larger clone lies one base away. V gene TRBV4-1 combines with J gene TRBJ1-1, with 7 bases that match TRBD1. Per the germline V gene, CDR1 is MGHRA and CDR2 is YSYEKL. This CDR3 has 15 amino acids. The CDR3 region has the DNA TGCGCCAGCGGCCAAGTGGGACAGCTAAACACTGAAGCTTTCTTT. Amino acid sequence: CASGQVGQLNTEAFF.

This clonotype was recorded a few times. Mismatch with germline at one junction end may stem from a read error. The chain is built from TRBV11-2 and TRBJ2-1, with 10 bases fitting TRBD2. Germline assignment: CDR1 SGHAT and CDR2 FQNNGV. The CDR3 extends over 16 amino acids. The CDR3 bases are TGTGCCAGCAGCTGGAGCGGGAGGGCTGGGTACAACGAGCAGTTCTTC. It codes for CASSWSGRAGYNEQFF. Variable domain in full (rest from reference TRBV11-2 and TRBJ2-1): EAGVAQSPRYKIIEKRQSVAFWCNPISGHATLYWYQQILGQGPKLLIQFQNNGVVDDSQLPKDRFSAERLKGVDSTLKIQPAKLEDSAVYLCASSWSGRAGYNEQFFGPGTRLTVL.

Concerning this clonotype itself: At one end the junction does not follow the germline gene, possibly because of a read error. The chain employs TRBV11-2 and TRBJ2-3; tentative D call: TRBD2 (5 bases). CDR1 SGHAT and CDR2 FQNNGV come from the germline V gene. This CDR3 contains 16 residues. CDR3 DNA: TGTGCCAGCAGCTTAGGAGCGGATAGCATCACAGATACGCAGTTTTTT. Translated: CASSLGADSITDTQFF.

A remark on this clonotype: Relative to the germline gene, one junction end is altered; a read error may explain this. The V and J genes are TRBV4-3 and TRBJ2-1; D not certain. Germline CDR1 LGHNA, CDR2 YSLEER. The CDR3 runs to 16 residues. CDR3 coding DNA: TGCGCCAGCAGTCAAAATGGCTACTCTGCCTACAATGAGCACTTCTTC. Amino acid sequence: CASSQNGYSAYNEHFF.

Details on this clonotype: A much larger clone sits a single nucleotide away, making a read error possible. This chain joins TRBV4-2 and TRBJ2-7, with a possible D match to TRBD1 (6 bases). The germline V gene encodes CDR1 LGHNA and CDR2 YNFKEQ. The CDR3 has 16 amino acids. Deletions cut 5 bases from V and 6 bases from J, with 23 bases between. The CDR3 bases are TGTGCCAGCAGCTCGAGAACCGACAGGCTCGGTGGCGAGCAGTACTTC. The encoded protein is CASSSRTDRLGGEQYF.

In regard to this clonotype: This may come from a read error, since a much larger clone is one base off. This chain connects TRBV6-6 to TRBJ2-5, with D possibly TRBD2 on 7 matching bases. CDR3 length: 13 amino acids. The germline gives CDR1 MNHNY, CDR2 SVGAGI (reference sequence). The germline V and J ends were trimmed by 8 bases and 5 bases, with 15 bases remaining between them. This CDR3 is CASRDGGHETQYF. For the CDR3, the DNA is TGTGCCAGCCGGGACGGGGGGCATGAGACCCAGTACTTC.

Comments on this clonotype: Germline and junction disagree at one end, which may indicate a read error. This chain joins TRBV11-1 and TRBJ2-1, with 8 bases fitting TRBD1. Looked up from germline, CDR1 is SGHAT and CDR2 is FQDESV (reference sequence). CDR3 size: 15 residues. DNA for the CDR3: TGTGCCAGCAGCATAGTCGGACAGGGATACAATGTGCAGTTCTTC. It specifies CASSIVGQGYNVQFF.

To note about this clonotype: Sequence at one end of the junction differs from germline and may be a read error. This chain connects TRBV11-2 to TRBJ2-2, with TRBD2 matching 8 bases. The V gene's germline CDR1 is SGHAT and CDR2 FQNNGV. This CDR3 region has 16 residues. CDR3 amino acids: CASSLDLAGNTGELSF. The CDR3, as DNA: TGTGCCAGCAGCTTAGACTTAGCGGGGAACACCGGGGAGCTGTCCTTT. Based on the CDR3 plus reference TRBV11-2 and TRBJ2-2, the full variable domain is EAGVAQSPRYKIIEKRQSVAFWCNPISGHATLYWYQQILGQGPKLLIQFQNNGVVDDSQLPKDRFSAERLKGVDSTLKIQPAKLEDSAVYLCASSLDLAGNTGELSFGEGSRLTVL.

This clonotype was counted once. A much bigger clone sits one base away, suggesting this may be a read error. The chain is built from TRBV6-1 and TRBJ1-5; a possible D gene is TRBD1 (6 bases). This CDR3 contains 15 residues. CDR1 is MNHNS, CDR2 SASEGT, per germline. CDR3 in DNA: TGTGCCAGCAGTGAACAGGACAGTAGCAATCAGTCCCAGCATTTT. Protein: CASSEQDSSNQSQHF.

On this clonotype itself: Being one base from a much bigger clone, this may be a read error. This chain joins TRBV6-1 and TRBJ2-1; the D gene is possibly TRBD2 (6 bases). Per germline, CDR1 MNHNS and CDR2 SASEGT. This CDR3 contains 15 residues. CDR3 coding DNA: TGTGCCAGCAGAGAAACTAGCTACTCCTACAATGAGCTGTTCTTC. Its protein product is CASRETSYSYNELFF.

For this clonotype: The CDR3 end shows no conserved phenylalanine or tryptophan, and so a read error is likely. This chain connects TRBV6-1 to TRBJ2-2, with TRBD1 as a possible D gene (6 bases). The CDR3 has 15 residues. The germline V gene has CDR1 MNHNS and CDR2 SASEGT. The CDR3 sequence: CVSSDGRGHTGELFC. The DNA of the CDR3 is TGTGTCAGCAGTGATGGCAGGGGACACACCGGGGAGCTGTTTTGT.

A word on this clonotype: Being one base from a much bigger clone, this may be a read error. This chain connects TRBV29-1 to TRBJ2-1, with D perhaps matching TRBD1 (6 bases). CDR1 SQVTM and CDR2 ANQGSEA come from the germline V gene. The V and J ends lost 3 bases and 2 bases respectively, with 8 bases between them. The CDR3 is made up of 13 amino acids. The CDR3 loop reads CSVDQGPYNEQFF. The CDR3 bases are TGCAGCGTTGATCAGGGGCCCTACAATGAGCAGTTCTTC.

As for this clonotype: One end of the junction varies from germline; a read error may be responsible. V and J are TRBV11-2 and TRBJ2-3, with TRBD2 identical over 10 bases. This CDR3 has 15 amino acids. CDR1 is SGHAT, CDR2 FQNNGV, per germline. CDR3 sequence (DNA): TGTGCAAGCAGGTTAGGACTAGCGGAGGGAGATACGCAGTATTTT. This gives the protein CASRLGLAEGDTQYF.